This T cell receptor (beta chain) was sequenced for a study of T-cell reconstitution after alpha-beta-depleted transplantation in children. TCRbeta library preparation incorporated unique molecular identifiers. In TCRdb, the PCR reads were re-called with MiXCR into one record per CDR3 protein. Found here are more than 550,000 distinct CDR3 sequences, about 11% of them singletons; the top ten hold approximately 4.1%. This clonotype was recorded once. V gave up 2 bases and J gave up 5 bases, with 13 bases separating them. CDR1 MNHEY and CDR2 SVGAGI come from the germline V gene. This CDR3 is built from 15 residues.

The chain has TRBV6-5 and TRBJ1-5; D remains unclear. This TCR derives from a human donor who donated a stem cell graft to a child with acute myeloid leukemia. The sample here was PBMCs from the stem cell graft donor, taken from the stem cell graft. The CDR3 protein is CASSYPQVGDQPQHF. As DNA, the CDR3 is TGTGCCAGCAGTTACCCGCAGGTAGGCGATCAGCCCCAGCATTTT.